A single sample gave rise to the 26 T cell receptor beta chains below, sequenced in a study of regulatory T cells in long-lasting Graves disease. Noted time point: newly diagnosed GD, antithyroid drugs for less than 3 months. The TCR library was made from RNA extracted from PBMCs. Arm-PCR of CDR3 regions and iRepertoire HTBI primers were the basis on which TCR beta libraries were built. TCRdb fed the multiplex PCR reads into MiXCR, producing one record per CDR3 protein. The top ten clones hold over 15% of a sample with some 400,000 distinct CDR3 sequences, about 16% of them seen once. These data were also filed under a second study, of T cells in Graves' hyperthyroidism and ophthalmopathy.

The sequencing here drew on peripheral blood mononuclear cells (PBMCs), taken at new diagnosis, from a patient treated with antithyroid drugs. The receptors were gathered from a woman younger than 45 with Graves disease.

This clonotype was detected only a few times. The chain is built from TRBV6-5 and TRBJ2-3, with D possibly matching TRBD2 (6 bases). There are 17 residues in the CDR3. From germline, CDR1 is MNHEY and CDR2 SVGAGI. V was clipped by 0 bases and J by 7 bases, with 20 bases between them. In DNA form, the CDR3 reads TGTGCCAGCAGTTACTCGAGGTCGGGTCTAGCGTTACATACGCAGTATTTT. Encoded protein: CASSYSRSGLALHTQYF.

This clonotype was detected a few times. The chain carries TRBV19 and TRBJ2-1; either TRBD1 or TRBD2 may fit D (6 bases each). V was clipped by 5 bases and J by 7 bases, with 21 bases between them. The CDR3 is 16 amino acids. Germline V gene lookup returns CDR1 LNHDA and CDR2 SQIVND (reference sequence). CDR3: CASSPRGLPVGNEQFF. The CDR3 DNA sequence: TGTGCCAGTAGTCCCCGGGGGCTACCGGTGGGGAATGAGCAGTTCTTC.

On this clonotype itself: Just one base apart from a much larger clone, this may be a read error. The rearrangement joins TRBV12-3 or TRBV12-4 to TRBJ2-2; D gene uncertain. The CDR3 runs to 11 residues. Trimming took 5 bases from V and 7 from J, leaving 5 bases between them. The CDR3 sequence: CASSGVGELFF. CDR3 in DNA: TGTGCCAGCAGTGGGGTCGGGGAGCTGTTTTTT.

This clonotype was detected a few times. The V gene is TRBV5-5, the J gene TRBJ1-2; D gene unclear. V shed 1 base and J shed 8 bases, with 15 bases lying between them. This CDR3 has 14 amino acids. CDR1 is SGHKS, CDR2 YYEKEE, per germline (reference sequence). The DNA for the CDR3 is TGTGCCAGCAGCTTGCCGGGAGGGAATGAAGGCTACACCTTC. Translated: CASSLPGGNEGYTF.

This chain uses TRBV5-1 with TRBJ2-1; no definite D call. The CDR3 totals 13 residues. Germline assignment: CDR1 SGHRS and CDR2 YFSETQ. Deletions cut 0 bases from V and 6 bases from J, with 7 bases between. The CDR3 region has the DNA TGCGCCAGCAGCTTGGAACGGATCAATGAGCAGTTCTTC. This codes for CASSLERINEQFF.

On this clonotype itself: It may be a read error: a sequence one base away is much more abundant. The rearrangement joins TRBV12-3 or TRBV12-4 to TRBJ2-7; 10 bases line up with TRBD2. The CDR3 is made up of 15 amino acids. V was pared by 2 bases and J by 7 bases, with 8 bases of the junction left unmatched. CDR3 amino acids: CASSLNSGRTNEQYF. CDR3 DNA: TGTGCCAGCAGTTTAAATAGCGGGAGGACGAATGAGCAGTACTTC.

As regards this clonotype: This clone may be a read error of a much larger clone one base away. The chain links TRBV29-1 to TRBJ1-2, with 7 positions matching TRBD1. The CDR3 is 14 residues long. Looked up from germline, CDR1 is SQVTM and CDR2 is ANQGSEA. Trimming took 5 bases from V and 2 from J; bases not matched to a gene: 8. The CDR3 is CSVIGTVGNYGYTF. The DNA of the CDR3 is TGCAGCGTTATCGGGACAGTCGGCAACTATGGCTACACCTTC. The complete variable domain, with remaining parts taken from reference TRBV29-1 and TRBJ1-2, reads SAVISQKPSRDICQRGTSLTIQCQVDSQVTMMFWYRQQPGQSLTLIATANQGSEATYESGFVIDKFPISRPNLTFSTLTVSNMSPEDSSIYLCSVIGTVGNYGYTFGSGTRLTVV.

This clonotype came up many times. The V call is TRBV7-9, the J call TRBJ2-1, with TRBD1 matching 7 bases. Trimming at V came to 5 bases and at J to 6 bases, leaving 10 bases not matched to a gene. The CDR3 sequence is 15 residues long. The germline CDR1 and CDR2 sequences are SEHNR and FQNEAQ (reference sequence). In DNA form, the CDR3 reads TGTGCCAGCAGCCAAGGCAGGGGGTTTCTCAATGAGCAGTTCTTC. Translating gives CASSQGRGFLNEQFF.

Ten or more counts support this clonotype. The chain joins TRBV28 to TRBJ2-1; no clear D. Germline CDR1 MDHEN, CDR2 SYDVKM. Between the trimmed V and J ends, which lost 1 base and 8 bases, there was a span of 0 bases. There are 10 residues in the CDR3. DNA of the CDR3: TGTGCCAGCAGTTTATATGAGCAGTTCTTC. It specifies CASSLYEQFF.

This clonotype was observed many times. The CDR3 nucleotides read TGTGCCAGCAGTTTATCGAGTGACAGCAATCAGCCCCAGCATTTT. Its translation: CASSLSSDSNQPQHF. The V gene is TRBV27, the J gene TRBJ1-5, with unresolved D. Looked up from germline, CDR1 is MNHEY and CDR2 is SMNVEV (reference sequence). CDR3 length: 15 amino acids. Trimming removed 0 bases at V and 1 base at J, with 7 bases between.

With respect to this clonotype: A much more abundant neighbour one base away suggests this may be a read error. CDR3: CATSVPGGAYNEQYF. The CDR3 bases are TGTGCCACCAGTGTCCCGGGAGGGGCCTACAATGAGCAGTACTTC. This chain joins TRBV24-1 and TRBJ2-7; TRBD2 matches at 8 bases. V was pared by 5 bases and J by 7 bases, with 12 bases of the junction left unmatched. This CDR3 is 15 amino acids long. The germline CDR1 and CDR2 sequences are KGHDR and SFDVKD.

This clonotype was observed a few times. V usage is TRBV6-5 and J usage is TRBJ1-5, with no clear D. V was shortened by 2 bases and J by 5 bases, with 10 bases between the two germline ends. The CDR3 sequence is 14 residues long. The germline V gene encodes CDR1 MNHEY and CDR2 SVGAGI. The CDR3 nucleotides are TGTGCCAGCAGTTACCCGGATGGAGATCAGCCCCAGCATTTT. Its protein product is CASSYPDGDQPQHF.

This clonotype occurred many times. CDR3 DNA: TGTGCCAGCAGTTCCCGACTGAGCTCCTATAATTCACCCCTCCACTTT. Protein sequence: CASSSRLSSYNSPLHF. The chain combines TRBV28 with TRBJ1-6; D gene uncertain. With 4 bases removed from V and 0 bases from J, the gap between germline ends came to 10 bases. This CDR3 has 16 amino acids. Germline V gene sequence: CDR1 MDHEN, CDR2 SYDVKM.

This clonotype has at least ten counts. The V call is TRBV5-1, the J call TRBJ2-5, with 12 bases lining up with TRBD2. Trimming removed 4 bases from V and 2 bases from J; junction bases left unmatched: 6. CDR1 and CDR2 (germline): SGHRS, YFSETQ. The CDR3 runs 16 residues. CDR3 sequence reads: CASSPRLAGAQETQYF. CDR3 coding DNA: TGCGCCAGCAGCCCAAGACTAGCGGGGGCTCAAGAGACCCAGTACTTC.

This clonotype was seen at least ten times. V gene TRBV7-3 combines with J gene TRBJ2-5, with 9 bases fitting TRBD1. The germline V gene has CDR1 SGHTA and CDR2 FQGTGA. The V segment lost 5 bases and the J segment 6 bases; nucleotides outside the gene matches: 7. The CDR3 is made up of 14 amino acids. CDR3 bases: TGTGCCAGCAGCCAAACAGGGGGCGGACAGACCCAGTACTTC. Its translation is CASSQTGGGQTQYF.

The table lists this clonotype with a few counts. The genes are TRBV29-1 and TRBJ2-7; D is unclear. From germline, CDR1 is SQVTM and CDR2 ANQGSEA. Trimming shortened V by 4 bases and J by 0 bases, and 13 bases separated the two germline ends. CDR3 length: 14 amino acids. The CDR3 sequence is CSVAPGLSSYEQYF. The CDR3 nucleotides are TGCAGCGTTGCACCCGGGTTAAGCTCCTACGAGCAGTACTTC.

The table lists this clonotype with many counts. This chain uses TRBV6-5 with TRBJ2-7; no clear D. Germline lookup yields CDR1 MNHEY and CDR2 SVGAGI. This CDR3 comprises 14 residues. Trimming cost V 2 bases and J 3 bases, with 11 bases left between them. The CDR3 sequence is CASSYDGEGYEQYF. The CDR3 coding sequence is TGTGCCAGCAGTTACGATGGCGAAGGCTACGAGCAGTACTTC.

This clonotype was detected many times. The chain carries TRBV20-1 and TRBJ1-1; D is ambiguous. Trimming removed 2 bases from V and 0 bases from J, with 10 bases in between. Germline loops: CDR1 DFQATT, CDR2 SNEGSKA (reference sequence). The CDR3 contains 14 residues. CDR3 protein: CSARLPPLNTEAFF. As DNA, the CDR3 is TGCAGTGCTAGATTGCCTCCTCTGAACACTGAAGCTTTCTTT.

The chain carries TRBV28 and TRBJ2-1; maybe TRBD2 (6 bases). Trimming took 5 bases from V and 9 from J, leaving 11 bases between them. This CDR3 has 12 amino acids. In germline, CDR1 is MDHEN, CDR2 SYDVKM. In DNA, the CDR3 is TGTGCCAGCAGTACGACTAGGTTTGAGCAGTTCTTC. Translation gives CASSTTRFEQFF.

This clonotype was counted ten times or more. V usage is TRBV5-1 and J usage is TRBJ2-5; no definite D call. The CDR3 covers 15 residues. Trimming left V 6 bases short and J 2 bases short, with 17 bases between. Germline lookup yields CDR1 SGHRS and CDR2 YFSETQ. The CDR3 region has the DNA TGCGCCAGCAAAACGACGTTAGGTCCTCAAGAGACCCAGTACTTC. It specifies CASKTTLGPQETQYF.

In this sample, this clonotype turned up many times. Written as DNA, the CDR3 is TGTGCCAGCAGCCAAGATGTCCAGGGGAACTATGGCTACACCTTC. The encoded protein is CASSQDVQGNYGYTF. The V call is TRBV14, the J call TRBJ1-2, with D perhaps matching TRBD1 (6 bases). The CDR3 loop spans 15 amino acids. Germline-derived CDR1 and CDR2 are SGHDN and FVKESK. V lost 0 bases and J 2 bases, leaving 10 bases between the germline ends.

Many counts were recorded for this clonotype. V usage is TRBV7-9 and J usage is TRBJ2-4; D possibly matches TRBD1 or TRBD2 (5 bases each). Between the trimmed V and J ends, which lost 1 base and 6 bases, there was a span of 10 bases. Germline V lookup: CDR1 SEHNR, CDR2 FQNEAQ (reference sequence). CDR3 size: 14 residues. The CDR3: CASSLEGGGNIQYF. The DNA for the CDR3 is TGTGCCAGCAGCTTAGAGGGTGGGGGAAACATTCAGTACTTC. The variable domain in full, completed from reference TRBV7-9 and TRBJ2-4, reads DTGVSQNPRHKITKRGQNVTFRCDPISEHNRLYWYRQTLGQGPEFLTYFQNEAQLEKSRLLSDRFSAERPKGSFSTLEIQRTEQGDSAMYLCASSLEGGGNIQYFGAGTRLSVL.

This chain connects TRBV30 to TRBJ2-2; 8 bases line up with TRBD1. The CDR3 has 17 amino acids. Germline CDR1 and CDR2: GTSNPN and SVGIG (reference sequence). Trimming cost V 1 base and J 4 bases; bases outside gene matches: 11. CDR3 DNA sequence: TGTGCCTGGAGTGGCTCGACAGGGGTAGTCGCCACCGGGGAGCTGTTTTTT. Protein sequence: CAWSGSTGVVATGELFF.

This clonotype was seen more than once but under ten times. The genes are TRBV6-2 or TRBV6-3 and TRBJ2-5; 9 bases are shared with TRBD1. CDR3 length: 14 amino acids. Germline V gene sequence: CDR1 MNHEY, CDR2 SVGEGT. The V and J ends lost 2 bases and 4 bases, in that order; junction bases with no gene match: 2. The CDR3 reads CASSYGTGSETQYF. CDR3 sequence (DNA): TGTGCCAGCAGTTACGGGACAGGGTCAGAGACCCAGTACTTC.

In the case of this clonotype: A read error may be the cause here, since a much bigger clone is one base away. The V call is TRBV28, the J call TRBJ2-2, with D tentatively TRBD2 (5 bases). The CDR3 covers 16 residues. Germline CDR1 is MDHEN and CDR2 is SYDVKM. CDR3 bases: TGTACCAGCAGCCCCACCGTACTCGGGATTCCCGGGGAGCTGTTTTTT. Protein product: CTSSPTVLGIPGELFF.

This clonotype appeared a few times. The chain links TRBV3-1 to TRBJ2-3; no clear D. With 7 bases removed from V and 7 bases from J, the gap between germline ends came to 0 bases. The CDR3 runs to 8 residues. Looked up from germline, CDR1 is LGHDT and CDR2 is YNNKEL (reference sequence). The CDR3 DNA is TGTGCCAGCAATACGCAGTATTTT. It is translated as CASNTQYF.